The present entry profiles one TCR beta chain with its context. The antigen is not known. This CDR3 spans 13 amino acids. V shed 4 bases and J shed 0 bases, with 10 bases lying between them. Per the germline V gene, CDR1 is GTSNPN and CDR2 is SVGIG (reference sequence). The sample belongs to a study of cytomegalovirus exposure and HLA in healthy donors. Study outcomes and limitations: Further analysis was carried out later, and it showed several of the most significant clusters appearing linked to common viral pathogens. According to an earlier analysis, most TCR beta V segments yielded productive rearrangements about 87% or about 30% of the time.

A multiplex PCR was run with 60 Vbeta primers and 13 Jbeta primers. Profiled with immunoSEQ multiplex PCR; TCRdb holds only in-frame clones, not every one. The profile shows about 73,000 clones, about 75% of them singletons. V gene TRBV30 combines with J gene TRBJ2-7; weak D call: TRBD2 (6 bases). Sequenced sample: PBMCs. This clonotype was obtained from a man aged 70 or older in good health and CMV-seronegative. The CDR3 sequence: CAWTGSGSYEQYF. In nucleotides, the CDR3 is TGTGCCTGGACTGGTAGCGGCTCCTACGAGCAGTACTTC.